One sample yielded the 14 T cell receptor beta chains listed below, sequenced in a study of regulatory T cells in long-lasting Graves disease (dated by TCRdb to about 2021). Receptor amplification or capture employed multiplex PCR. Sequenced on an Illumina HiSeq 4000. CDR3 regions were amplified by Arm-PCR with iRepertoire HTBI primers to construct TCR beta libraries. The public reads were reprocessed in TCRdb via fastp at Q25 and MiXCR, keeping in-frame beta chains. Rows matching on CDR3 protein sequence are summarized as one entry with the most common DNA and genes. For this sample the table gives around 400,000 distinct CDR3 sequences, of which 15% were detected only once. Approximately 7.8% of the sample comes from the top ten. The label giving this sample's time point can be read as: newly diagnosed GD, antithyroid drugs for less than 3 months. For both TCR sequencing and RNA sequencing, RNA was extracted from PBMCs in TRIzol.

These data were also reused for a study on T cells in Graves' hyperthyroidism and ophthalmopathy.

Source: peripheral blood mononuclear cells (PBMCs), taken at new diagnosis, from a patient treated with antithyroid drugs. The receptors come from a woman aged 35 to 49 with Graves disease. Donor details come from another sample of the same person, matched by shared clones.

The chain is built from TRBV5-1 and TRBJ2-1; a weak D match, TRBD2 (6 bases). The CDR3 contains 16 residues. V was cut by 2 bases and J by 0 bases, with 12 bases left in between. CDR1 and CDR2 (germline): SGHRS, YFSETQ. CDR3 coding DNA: TGCGCCAGCAGCTTCGGGAGCGGAAGCTCCTACAATGAGCAGTTCTTC. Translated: CASSFGSGSSYNEQFF.

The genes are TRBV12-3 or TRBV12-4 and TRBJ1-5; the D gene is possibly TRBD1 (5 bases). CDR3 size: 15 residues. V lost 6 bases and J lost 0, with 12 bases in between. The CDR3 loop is CASSKDINSNQPQHF. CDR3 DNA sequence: TGTGCCAGCAGCAAGGACATTAATAGCAATCAGCCCCAGCATTTT.

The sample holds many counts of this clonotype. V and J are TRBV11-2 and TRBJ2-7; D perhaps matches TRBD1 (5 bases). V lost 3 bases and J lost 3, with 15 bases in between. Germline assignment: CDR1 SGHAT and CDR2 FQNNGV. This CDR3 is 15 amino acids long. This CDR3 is CASSLEGQGYYEQYF. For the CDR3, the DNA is TGTGCCAGCAGCTTGGAAGGGCAGGGCTACTACGAGCAGTACTTC.

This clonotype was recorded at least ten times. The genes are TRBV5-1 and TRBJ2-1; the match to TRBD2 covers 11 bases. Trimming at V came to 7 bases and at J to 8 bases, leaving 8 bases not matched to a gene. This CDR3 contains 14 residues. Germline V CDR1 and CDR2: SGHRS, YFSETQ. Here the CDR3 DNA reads TGCGCCAGCCTACGCGGGACTAGCGGCGATGAGCAGTTCTTC. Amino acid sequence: CASLRGTSGDEQFF.

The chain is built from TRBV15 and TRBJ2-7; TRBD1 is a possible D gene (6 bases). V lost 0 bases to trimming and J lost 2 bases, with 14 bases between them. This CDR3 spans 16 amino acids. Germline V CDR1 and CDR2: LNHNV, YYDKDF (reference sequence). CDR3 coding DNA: TGTGCCACCAGCAGAGATGATGGGGGCGCCCCCTACGAGCAGTACTTC. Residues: CATSRDDGGAPYEQYF.

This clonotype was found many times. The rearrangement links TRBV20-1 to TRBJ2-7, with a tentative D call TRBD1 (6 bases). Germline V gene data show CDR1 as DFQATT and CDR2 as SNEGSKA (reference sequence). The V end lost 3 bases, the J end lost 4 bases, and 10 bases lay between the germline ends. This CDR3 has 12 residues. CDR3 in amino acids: CSASQGQYEQYF. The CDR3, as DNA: TGCAGTGCTAGTCAAGGACAGTACGAGCAGTACTTC.

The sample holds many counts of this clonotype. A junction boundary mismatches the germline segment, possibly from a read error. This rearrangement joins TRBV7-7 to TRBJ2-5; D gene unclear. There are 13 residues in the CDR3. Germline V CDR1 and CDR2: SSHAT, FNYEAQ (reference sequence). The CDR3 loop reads CASSVDAMETQYF. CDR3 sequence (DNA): TGTGCTAGCAGCGTCGATGCGATGGAGACCCAGTACTTC. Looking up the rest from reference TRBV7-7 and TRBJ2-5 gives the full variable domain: GAGVSQSPRYKVTKRGQDVTLRCDPISSHATLYWYQQALGQGPEFLTYFNYEAQPDKSGLPSDRFSAERPEGSISTLTIQRTEQRDSAMYRCASSVDAMETQYFGPGTRLLVL.

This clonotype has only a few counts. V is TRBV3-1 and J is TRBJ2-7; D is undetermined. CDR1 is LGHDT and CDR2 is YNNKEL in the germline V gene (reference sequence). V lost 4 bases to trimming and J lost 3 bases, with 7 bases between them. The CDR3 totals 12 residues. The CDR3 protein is CASSRVSYEQYF. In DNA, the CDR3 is TGTGCCAGCAGCCGAGTCAGCTACGAGCAGTACTTC.

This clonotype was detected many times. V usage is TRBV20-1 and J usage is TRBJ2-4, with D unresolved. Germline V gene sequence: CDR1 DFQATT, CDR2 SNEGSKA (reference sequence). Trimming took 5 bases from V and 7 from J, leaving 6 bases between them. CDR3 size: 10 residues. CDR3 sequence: CSAGPNIQYF. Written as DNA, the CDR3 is TGCAGTGCTGGACCGAACATTCAGTACTTC.

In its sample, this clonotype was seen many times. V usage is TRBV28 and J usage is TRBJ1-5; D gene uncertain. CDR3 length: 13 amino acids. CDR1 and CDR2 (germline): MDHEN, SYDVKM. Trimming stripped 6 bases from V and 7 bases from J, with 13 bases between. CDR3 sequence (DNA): TGTGCCAGCAGCTCACTCGGGGTACAGCCCCAGCATTTT. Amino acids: CASSSLGVQPQHF.

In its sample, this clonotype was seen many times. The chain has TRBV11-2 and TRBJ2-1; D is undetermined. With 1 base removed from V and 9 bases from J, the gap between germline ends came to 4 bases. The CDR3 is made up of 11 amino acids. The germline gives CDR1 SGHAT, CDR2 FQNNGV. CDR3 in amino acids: CASSLGPEQFF. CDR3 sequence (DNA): TGTGCCAGCAGCTTAGGTCCTGAGCAGTTCTTC.

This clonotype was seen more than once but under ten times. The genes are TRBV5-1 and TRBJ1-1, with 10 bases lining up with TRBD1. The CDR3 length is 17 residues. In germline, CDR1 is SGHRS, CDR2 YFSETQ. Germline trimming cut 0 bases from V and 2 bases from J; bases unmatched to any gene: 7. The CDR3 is CASSLETGGQGNTEAFF. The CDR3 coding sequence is TGCGCCAGCAGCTTGGAGACAGGGGGCCAGGGAAACACTGAAGCTTTCTTT.

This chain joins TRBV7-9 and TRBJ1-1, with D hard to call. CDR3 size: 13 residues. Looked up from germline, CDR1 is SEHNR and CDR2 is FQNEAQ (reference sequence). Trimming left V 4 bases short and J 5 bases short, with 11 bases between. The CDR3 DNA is TGTGCCAGCAGCTCATCAAGGTGGACTGAAGCTTTCTTT. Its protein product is CASSSSRWTEAFF.

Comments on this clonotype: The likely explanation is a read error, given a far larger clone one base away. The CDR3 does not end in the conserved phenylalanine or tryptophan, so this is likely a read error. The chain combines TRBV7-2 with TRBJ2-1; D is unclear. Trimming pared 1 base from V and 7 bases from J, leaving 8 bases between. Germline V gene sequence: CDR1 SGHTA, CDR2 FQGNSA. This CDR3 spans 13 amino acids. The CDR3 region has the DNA TGTGCCAGCAGCTTAGATGGGCAGAATGAGCAGTTCCTC. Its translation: CASSLDGQNEQFL.